The clone carrying this TCR beta chain was detected only a few times. The data originate from a study of early T cells in non-severe SARS-CoV-2 infection. Across the whole study: Investigators sequenced bulk RNA drawn from unsorted whole blood, and chains remained unpaired.

Unique molecular identifier tags were affixed to discrete cDNA molecules. TCRdb independently ran MiXCR on the 5' RACE reads; one entry per CDR3 protein. The sample consists of more than 55,000 distinct CDR3 sequences, about 13% of them appearing once. Germline lookup yields CDR1 ENHRY and CDR2 SYGVKD. This CDR3 region has 15 residues. V trimming: 10 bases; J trimming: 7 bases; junction bases outside the gene matches: 11. This TCR came from an adult who was a healthcare worker with PCR-confirmed SARS-CoV-2 infection or an uninfected control (not recorded which). Material: whole blood, obtained at baseline. The rearrangement joins TRBV10-3 to TRBJ1-5, with 12 bases aligning to TRBD1. In nucleotides, the CDR3 is TGTGCCACCTGTCCGGGACAGGGGGCTGGACAGCCCCAGCATTTT. Translating it yields CATCPGQGAGQPQHF.